The 14 T cell receptor beta chains below come from one sample, sequenced in a study of cytomegalovirus exposure and HLA in healthy donors. PCR employed 60 Vbeta and 13 Jbeta primers. Measured with immunoSEQ multiplex PCR; TCRdb has only the in-frame clones, and not every one. Among 120,000 or so clones listed, 82% were seen once. Material: PBMCs. The origin of the receptors is a woman in her late teens or twenties in good health and CMV-seronegative.

The gene calls are TRBV11-2 and TRBJ2-7; TRBD1 aligns across 10 bases. The CDR3 runs 16 residues. The germline V gene encodes CDR1 SGHAT and CDR2 FQNNGV. J lost 3 bases, V lost 5 bases, and 10 bases had no gene match. Written as DNA, the CDR3 is TGTGCCAGCAGCGAATGGACAGGGGGTGCGAACTACGAGCAGTACTTC. The encoded protein is CASSEWTGGANYEQYF.

The chain links TRBV7-9 to TRBJ2-5; tentative D call: TRBD2 (6 bases). This CDR3 is built from 15 residues. The germline V gene has CDR1 SEHNR and CDR2 FQNEAQ (reference sequence). V dropped 5 bases and J dropped 5 bases, with 18 bases sitting between them. The CDR3: CASSRPHGSRETQYF. In DNA form, the CDR3 reads TGTGCCAGCAGCCGACCCCACGGGAGCAGGGAGACCCAGTACTTC. Filled out from reference TRBV7-9 and TRBJ2-5, the complete variable domain reads DTGVSQNPRHKITKRGQNVTFRCDPISEHNRLYWYRQTLGQGPEFLTYFQNEAQLEKSRLLSDRFSAERPKGSFSTLEIQRTEQGDSAMYLCASSRPHGSRETQYFGPGTRLLVL.

This sequence joins TRBV5-4 and TRBJ2-2; perhaps TRBD2 as D (5 bases). CDR3 length: 15 amino acids. V was clipped by 0 bases and J by 6 bases, with 12 bases between them. Germline CDR1 reads SGHNT; CDR2 reads YYREEE (reference sequence). The CDR3 DNA reads TGTGCCAGCAGCTTGGGGGAGTCCACCCCCGGGGAGCTGTTTTTT. Protein product: CASSLGESTPGELFF.

Remarks on this clone: The junction shows a germline mismatch at one end, possibly a read error. The V call is TRBV19, the J call TRBJ1-1; 12 bases fit TRBD1. CDR3 length: 11 amino acids. The germline V gene has CDR1 LNHDA and CDR2 SQIVND (reference sequence). CDR3 DNA: TGTGCCAGTAGTACCGGGACAGGGGGCCTCTTT. Translation gives CASSTGTGGLF.

V and J are TRBV7-2 and TRBJ2-7, with a tentative D call TRBD2 (6 bases). The CDR3 spans 15 residues. From germline, CDR1 is SGHTA and CDR2 FQGNSA. Trimming removed 2 bases at V and 4 bases at J, with 15 bases between. CDR3 nucleotides: TGTGCCAGCAGCTTACGTCTGGGAGGCAGATACGAGCAGTACTTC. Its protein is CASSLRLGGRYEQYF.

This clone was seen once. The chain couples TRBV9 to TRBJ1-2; 11 bases fit TRBD1. V gave up 4 bases and J gave up 6 bases; unmatched junction bases: 5. Germline assignment: CDR1 SGDLS and CDR2 YYNGEE. This CDR3 is built from 14 residues. CDR3 bases: TGTGCCAGCAGCACCATGGACAGGGGGCATGGCTACACCTTC. It translates to CASSTMDRGHGYTF.

This clone has a single count. The gene calls are TRBV10-1 and TRBJ2-3; 7 bases fit TRBD2. J lost 0 bases, V lost 7 bases, and 10 bases had no gene match. The CDR3 consists of 16 residues. Per germline, CDR1 WNHNN and CDR2 SYGVQD (reference sequence). For the CDR3, the DNA is TGCGCCAGCAATTCCGGCTCGCGGGGGAGCACAGATACGCAGTATTTT. Translated, it gives CASNSGSRGSTDTQYF.

The V and J genes are TRBV29-1 and TRBJ2-7; tentative D call: TRBD2 (6 bases). V lost 7 bases and J 1 base, leaving 14 bases between the germline ends. Germline CDR1 reads SQVTM; CDR2 reads ANQGSEA. CDR3 length: 13 amino acids. The CDR3 DNA is TGCAGCGGACGCTTAGCGGAATCCTACGAGCAGTACTTC. Its translation: CSGRLAESYEQYF.

This clone appeared once. CDR3 bases: TGTGCCAGCAGCTTGGACAACCGTGGAAACACCATATATTTT. Translating gives CASSLDNRGNTIYF. The chain links TRBV7-9 to TRBJ1-3; a weak D match, TRBD1 (5 bases). The CDR3 is 14 amino acids. Germline V CDR1 and CDR2: SEHNR, FQNEAQ (reference sequence). Trimming cost V 3 bases and J 3 bases, with 9 bases left between them.

This clone was detected once. The chain links TRBV2 to TRBJ1-5; weak D call: TRBD1 (5 bases). The V end was cut by 3 bases, the J end by 2 bases, with 8 bases between. CDR3 size: 14 residues. Germline V CDR1 and CDR2: SNHLY, FYNNEI. The CDR3 DNA is TGTGCCAGCAGTGACCAGGGTGGCAATCAGCCCCAGCATTTT. This codes for CASSDQGGNQPQHF.

The J gene is TRBJ2-1, the V gene TRBV9; 10 nucleotides agree with TRBD1. Per the germline V gene, CDR1 is SGDLS and CDR2 is YYNGEE. The V gene end was trimmed by 0 bases and the J gene end by 9 bases; junction bases not matched to a gene: 9. The length of the CDR3 is 16 residues. CDR3 sequence (DNA): TGTGCCAGCAGCGTAGCCGACAGGGGGCGCGCATTTGAGCAGTTCTTC. It yields the protein CASSVADRGRAFEQFF.

The CDR3 nucleotides read TGTGCCAGCTCACGGTCAGGCTACGAGCAGTACTTC. Its protein is CASSRSGYEQYF. The gene calls are TRBV18 and TRBJ2-7; no firm D call. V was cut by 4 bases and J by 3 bases, with 7 bases left in between. Germline values: CDR1 KGHSH, CDR2 LQKENI. The CDR3 sequence is 12 residues long.

The chain recombines TRBV19 with TRBJ1-2; D might be TRBD1 (5 bases). CDR3 length: 14 residues. Looked up from germline, CDR1 is LNHDA and CDR2 is SQIVND (reference sequence). Trimming took off 1 base at V and 4 bases at J, with 10 bases between the two ends. CDR3 amino acids: CASSIVTGTYGYTF. In DNA form, the CDR3 reads TGTGCCAGTAGTATAGTTACAGGCACCTATGGCTACACCTTC.

The V and J genes are TRBV19 and TRBJ1-4, with 7 bases lining up with TRBD1. The CDR3 is made up of 15 amino acids. Germline CDR1 reads LNHDA; CDR2 reads SQIVND (reference sequence). V lost 6 bases and J lost 10; bases outside the gene matches: 14. DNA of the CDR3: TGTGCCAGTAGACAAATTGGACAGGCACCTGGAAAACTGTTTTTT. The encoded protein is CASRQIGQAPGKLFF. Together with reference TRBV19 and TRBJ1-4, the CDR3 gives the full variable domain: DGGITQSPKYLFRKEGQNVTLSCEQNLNHDAMYWYRQDPGQGLRLIYYSQIVNDFQKGDIAEGYSVSREKKESFPLTVTSAQKNPTAFYLCASRQIGQAPGKLFFGSGTQLSVL.